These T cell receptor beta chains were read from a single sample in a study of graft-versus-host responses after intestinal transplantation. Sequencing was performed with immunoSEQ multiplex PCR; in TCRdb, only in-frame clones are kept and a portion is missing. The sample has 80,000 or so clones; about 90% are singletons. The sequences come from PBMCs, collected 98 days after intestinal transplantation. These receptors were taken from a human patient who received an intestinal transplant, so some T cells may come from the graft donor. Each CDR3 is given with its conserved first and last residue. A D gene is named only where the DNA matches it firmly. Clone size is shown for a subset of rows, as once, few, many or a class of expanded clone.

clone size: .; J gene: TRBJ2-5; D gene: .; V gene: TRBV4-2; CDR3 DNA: TGTGCCAGCAGCCAAGAAAGATCCCCCGGGTTCCAAGAGACCCAGTACTTC; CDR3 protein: CASSQERSPGFQETQYF
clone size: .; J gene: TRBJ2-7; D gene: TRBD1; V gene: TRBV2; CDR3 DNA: TGTGCCAGCAGTCCCTACAGACTAGGACAGGGCAACTCCTACGAGCAGTACTTC; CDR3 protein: CASSPYRLGQGNSYEQYF
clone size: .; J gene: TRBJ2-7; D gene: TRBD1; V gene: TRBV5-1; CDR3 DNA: TGCGCCAGCAGCTCCCGGGACAGGGTTATGGTTTACGAGCAGTACTTC; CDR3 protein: CASSSRDRVMVYEQYF
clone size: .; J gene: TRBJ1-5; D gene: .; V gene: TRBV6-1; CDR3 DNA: TGTGCCAGCAGTGAATATCCGGGAAGTAATCAGCCCCAGCATTTT; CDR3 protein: CASSEYPGSNQPQHF
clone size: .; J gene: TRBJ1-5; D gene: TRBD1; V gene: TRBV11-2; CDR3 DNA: TGTGCCAGCAGCTCGGGACAGGGGGATAATCAGCCCCAGCATTTT; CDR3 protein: CASSSGQGDNQPQHF
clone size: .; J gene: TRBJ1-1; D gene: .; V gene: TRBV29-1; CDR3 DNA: TGCAGCGCAATTACCGGGACCCAGAGTGAAGCTTTCTTT; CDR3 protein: CSAITGTQSEAFF
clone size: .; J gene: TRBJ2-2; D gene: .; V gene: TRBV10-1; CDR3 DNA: TGCGCCAGCAGTGAAGACACCGGGGAGCTGTTTTTT; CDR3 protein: CASSEDTGELFF
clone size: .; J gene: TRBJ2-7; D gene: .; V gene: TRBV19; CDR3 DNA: TGTGCCAGTAGTATGACCCAGGGGTACGAGCAGTACTTC; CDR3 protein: CASSMTQGYEQYF
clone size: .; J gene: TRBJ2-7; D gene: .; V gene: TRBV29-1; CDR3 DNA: TGCAGCGTTTGGGACGGTTCCTACGAGCAGTACTTC; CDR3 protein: CSVWDGSYEQYF
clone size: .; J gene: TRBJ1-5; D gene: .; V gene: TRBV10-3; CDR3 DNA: TGTGCCATCAGTGAGTCTCTGGGAAGGGGAAGCAATCAGCCCCAGCATTTT; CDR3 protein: CAISESLGRGSNQPQHF
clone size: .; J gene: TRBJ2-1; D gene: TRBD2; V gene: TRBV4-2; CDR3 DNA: TGTGCCAGCAGCCTCCGACTAGCGGGGGGTTACAATGAGCAGTTCTTC; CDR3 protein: CASSLRLAGGYNEQFF
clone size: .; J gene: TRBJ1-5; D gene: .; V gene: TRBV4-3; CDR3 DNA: TGCGCCAGCAGCCAAGAACTCCCTGGGTTTACGGGCAATCAGCCCCAGCATTTT; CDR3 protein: CASSQELPGFTGNQPQHF
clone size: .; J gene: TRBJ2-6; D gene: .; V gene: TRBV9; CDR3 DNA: TGTGCCAGCAGGCGCGAGGAAAGCCGCCGGGGGGCCAACGTCCTGACTTTC; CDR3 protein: CASRREESRRGANVLTF
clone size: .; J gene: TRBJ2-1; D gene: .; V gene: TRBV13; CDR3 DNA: TGTGCCAGCAGCCCCCGGGGACAAAAGGGGACTAACAATGAGCAGTTCTTC; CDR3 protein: CASSPRGQKGTNNEQFF
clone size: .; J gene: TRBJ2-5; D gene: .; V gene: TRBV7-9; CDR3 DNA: TGTGCCAGCAGCTTAGAGTTCCCGCCGGCGACCCAGTACTTC; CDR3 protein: CASSLEFPPATQYF
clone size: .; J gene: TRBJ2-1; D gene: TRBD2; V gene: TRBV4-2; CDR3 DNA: TGTGCCAGCAGCCAAGATTATTGGCAACTAGCGGTCTACAATGAGCAGTTCTTC; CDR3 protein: CASSQDYWQLAVYNEQFF
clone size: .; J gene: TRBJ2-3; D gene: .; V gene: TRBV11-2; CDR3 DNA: TGTGCCAGCAGCTTAGACCAGGGTTATACGCAGTATTTT; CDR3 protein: CASSLDQGYTQYF
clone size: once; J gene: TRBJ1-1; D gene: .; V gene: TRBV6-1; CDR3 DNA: TGTGCCAGCAGTGAAGCGCCGCCCTGGGGAGAGGAAGCTTTCTTT; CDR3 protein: CASSEAPPWGEEAFF
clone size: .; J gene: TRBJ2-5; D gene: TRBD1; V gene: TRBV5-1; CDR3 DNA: TGCGCCAGCAGCCAGGGGACAGGGCAGGGAGAGACCCAGTACTTC; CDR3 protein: CASSQGTGQGETQYF
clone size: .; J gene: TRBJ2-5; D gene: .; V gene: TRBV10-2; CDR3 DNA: TGCGCCAGCAGTTTTGTGCGGGGAGAGACCCAGTACTTC; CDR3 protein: CASSFVRGETQYF
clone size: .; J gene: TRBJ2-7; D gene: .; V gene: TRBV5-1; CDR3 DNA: TGCGCCAGCAGCTTGGTTCCGTACAGGCCCCACGAGCAGTACTTC; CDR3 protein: CASSLVPYRPHEQYF
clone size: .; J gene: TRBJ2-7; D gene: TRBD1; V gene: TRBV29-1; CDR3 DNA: TGCAGCGCCATGCACCCGGACAGGGTCAACGAGCAGTACTTC; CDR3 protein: CSAMHPDRVNEQYF
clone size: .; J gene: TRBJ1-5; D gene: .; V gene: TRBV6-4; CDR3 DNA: TGTGCCCCCCGGGACCCCTACAATCAGCCCCAGCATTTT; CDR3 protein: CAPRDPYNQPQHF
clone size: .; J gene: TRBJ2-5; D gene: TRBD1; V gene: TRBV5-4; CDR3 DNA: TGTGCCAGCAGCCGGGACAGGGTGGTAGAGACCCAGTACTTC; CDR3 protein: CASSRDRVVETQYF
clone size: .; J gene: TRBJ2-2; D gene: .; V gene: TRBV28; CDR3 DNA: TGTGCCAGCAGCCCGAGGCCGGGGGTGTCGAACACCGGGGAGCTGTTTTTT; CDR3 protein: CASSPRPGVSNTGELFF
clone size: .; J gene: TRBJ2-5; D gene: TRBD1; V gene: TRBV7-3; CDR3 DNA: TGTGCCAGCAGCTCCGGGACAGGGGACGAGACCCAGTACTTC; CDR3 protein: CASSSGTGDETQYF
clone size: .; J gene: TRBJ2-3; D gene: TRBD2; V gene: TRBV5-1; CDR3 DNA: TGCGCCAGCAGCCCTGGACTAGCGGGGGGGCCCACAGATACGCAGTATTTT; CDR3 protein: CASSPGLAGGPTDTQYF
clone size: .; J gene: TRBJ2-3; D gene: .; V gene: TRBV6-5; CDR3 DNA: TGTGCCAGCAGGGCCCCGGGGGATCAGGGGCAGTATTTT; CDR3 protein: CASRAPGDQGQYF
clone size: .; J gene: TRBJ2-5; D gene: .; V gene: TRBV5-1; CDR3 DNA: TGCGCCAGCAGCCAGTGGGGGGACCCATCCTTCCAAGAGACCCAGTACTTC; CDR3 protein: CASSQWGDPSFQETQYF
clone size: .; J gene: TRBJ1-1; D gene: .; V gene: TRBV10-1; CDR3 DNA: TGCGCCAGCAGTGAATCTCGGGGGACTGAAGCTTTCTTT; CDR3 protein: CASSESRGTEAFF
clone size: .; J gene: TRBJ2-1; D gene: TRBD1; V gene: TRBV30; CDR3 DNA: TGTGCCTGGAGTGTGGGTGCAGACAGGGACGAGCAGTTCTTC; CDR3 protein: CAWSVGADRDEQFF
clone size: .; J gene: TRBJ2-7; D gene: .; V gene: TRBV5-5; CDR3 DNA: TGTGCCAGCAGCTTGGCTGAACCCGGCTACGAGCAGTACTTC; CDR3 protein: CASSLAEPGYEQYF
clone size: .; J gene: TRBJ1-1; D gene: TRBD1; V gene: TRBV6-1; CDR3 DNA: TGTGCCAGCAGGATGACAGGGGCTACGAACACTGAAGCTTTCTTT; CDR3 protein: CASRMTGATNTEAFF
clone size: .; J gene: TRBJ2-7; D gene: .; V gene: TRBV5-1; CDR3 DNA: TGCGCCAGCAGCTTGGCCGCGGATTACGAGCAGTACTTC; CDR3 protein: CASSLAADYEQYF
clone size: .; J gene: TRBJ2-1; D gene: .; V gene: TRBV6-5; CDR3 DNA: TGTGCCAGCAGGGAGCGTGGGGGCTTAGAGCAGTTCTTC; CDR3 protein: CASRERGGLEQFF
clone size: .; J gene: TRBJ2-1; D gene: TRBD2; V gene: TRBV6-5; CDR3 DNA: TGTGCCAGCAGTTACGTAGTAGCGGGAGTGAATGAGCAGTTCTTC; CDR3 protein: CASSYVVAGVNEQFF
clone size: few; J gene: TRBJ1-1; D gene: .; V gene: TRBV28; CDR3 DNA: TGTGCCAGCACCAAAATCCGGGGATGGACTGAAGCTTTCTTT; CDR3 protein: CASTKIRGWTEAFF
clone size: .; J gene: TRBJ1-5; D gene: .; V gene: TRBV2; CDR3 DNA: TGTGCCAGCAGCAGGGATCACAATCAGCCCCAGCATTTT; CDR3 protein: CASSRDHNQPQHF
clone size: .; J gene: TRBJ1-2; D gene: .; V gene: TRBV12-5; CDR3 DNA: TGTGCTAGTGGTTTGAAGCCAGGTCGAGTGGGTGGCTACACCTTC; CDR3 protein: CASGLKPGRVGGYTF
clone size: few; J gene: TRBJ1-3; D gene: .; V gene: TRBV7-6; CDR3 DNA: TGTGCCAGCAGCTTAGGGGGTACCCTTGGAAACACCATATATTTT; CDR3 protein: CASSLGGTLGNTIYF
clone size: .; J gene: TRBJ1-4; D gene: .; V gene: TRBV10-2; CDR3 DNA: TGCGCCAGCAGAAGGACAGTAACTAATGAAAAACTGTTTTTT; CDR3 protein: CASRRTVTNEKLFF